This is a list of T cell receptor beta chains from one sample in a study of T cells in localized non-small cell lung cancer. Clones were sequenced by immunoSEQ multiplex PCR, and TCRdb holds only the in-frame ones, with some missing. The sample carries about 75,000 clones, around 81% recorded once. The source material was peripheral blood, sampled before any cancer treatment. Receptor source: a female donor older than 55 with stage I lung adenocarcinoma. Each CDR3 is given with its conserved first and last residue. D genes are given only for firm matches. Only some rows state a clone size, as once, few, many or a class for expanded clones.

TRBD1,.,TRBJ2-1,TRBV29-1,TGCAGCGTTGAAGGCCCGGGACAGGGGAATTGGGATGAGCAGTTCTTC,CSVEGPGQGNWDEQFF
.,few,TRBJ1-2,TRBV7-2,TGTGCCAGCAGCTTAAGGCGAACTAACTATGGCTACACCTTC,CASSLRRTNYGYTF
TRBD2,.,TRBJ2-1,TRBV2,TGTGCCAGCAGGGAGGGACTAGCGCCGGGAAATGAGCAGTTCTTC,CASREGLAPGNEQFF
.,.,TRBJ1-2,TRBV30,TGTGCCTGGAGTTTACAGGGACGGTATTCTAACTATGGCTACACCTTC,CAWSLQGRYSNYGYTF
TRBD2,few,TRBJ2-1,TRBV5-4,TGTGCCAGCACCCCGCAGGGACTAGCGGATCGCAATGAGCAGTTCTTC,CASTPQGLADRNEQFF
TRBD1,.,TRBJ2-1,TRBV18,TGTGCCAGCTCCCGGGACAGGGGCCACAATGAGCAGTTCTTC,CASSRDRGHNEQFF
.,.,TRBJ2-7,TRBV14,TGTGCCAGCTCGCCGGCGGGATCGTACGAGCAGTACTTC,CASSPAGSYEQYF
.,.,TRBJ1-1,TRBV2,TGTGCCAGCAGTGTCGGCCAGGGAAACACTGAAGCTTTCTTT,CASSVGQGNTEAFF
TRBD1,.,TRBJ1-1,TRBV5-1,TGCGCCAGCAGCTTGGGGGGACAGGGGGCCACTGAAGCTTTCTTT,CASSLGGQGATEAFF
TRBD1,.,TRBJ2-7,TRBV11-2,TGTGCCAGCAGCTTCGGACAGGAGCGGACCTACGAGCAGTACTTC,CASSFGQERTYEQYF
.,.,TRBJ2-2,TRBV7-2,TGTGCCAGCAGCTTGTGGGAAACACCGAACACCGGGGAGCTGTTTTTT,CASSLWETPNTGELFF
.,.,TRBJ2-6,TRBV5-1,TGCGCCAGCAGCTTGTCGGGGGCTGGGGCCAACGTCCTGACTTTC,CASSLSGAGANVLTF
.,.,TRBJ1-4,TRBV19,TGTGCCAGTAGTACCCAGCGACAGGATCCTAATGAAAAACTGTTTTTT,CASSTQRQDPNEKLFF
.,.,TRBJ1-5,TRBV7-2,TGTGCCAGCAGCTGGGGGGCCGGGGGGCGCGGGCAGCCCCAGCATTTT,CASSWGAGGRGQPQHF
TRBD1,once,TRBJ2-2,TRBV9,TGTGCCAGCAGCGTCTATCCGGGACAGGGGGAGACCGGGGAGCTGTTTTTT,CASSVYPGQGETGELFF
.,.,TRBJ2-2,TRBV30,TGTGCCTGGAGTGTACCGGAGAAGAACACCGGGGAGCTGTTTTTT,CAWSVPEKNTGELFF
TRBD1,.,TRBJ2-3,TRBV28,TGTGCCAGCCTTGACAGGGGAACAGATACGCAGTATTTT,CASLDRGTDTQYF
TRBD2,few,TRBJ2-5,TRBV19,TGTGCCAGTAGTATTGGCTTGGCGGGAGGCCGAGGAGAGACCCAGTACTTC,CASSIGLAGGRGETQYF
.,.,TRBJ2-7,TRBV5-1,TGCGCCAGCAGCCCGAGCGGTACTTACGAGCAGTACTTC,CASSPSGTYEQYF
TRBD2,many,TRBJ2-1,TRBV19,TGTGCCAGTAGTATAGGAGCGGGGGGGCCCAATGAGCAGTTCTTC,CASSIGAGGPNEQFF
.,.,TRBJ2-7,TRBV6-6,TGTGCCAGCAGTTGGGGCTACGAGCAGTACTTC,CASSWGYEQYF
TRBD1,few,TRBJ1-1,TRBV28,TGTGCCAGCAGAGGGACAGGGGCGAACACTGAAGCTTTCTTT,CASRGTGANTEAFF
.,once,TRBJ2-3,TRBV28,TGTGCCAGCAGTTTGAACACAGATACGCAGTATTTT,CASSLNTDTQYF
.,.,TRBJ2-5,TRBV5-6,TGTGCCAGCAGCTTCTCGGCGGGAGAGACCCAGTACTTC,CASSFSAGETQYF
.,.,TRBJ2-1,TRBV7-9,TGTGCCAGCAGCTTAGTGGGCACTAGCTTCGATGAGCAGTTCTTC,CASSLVGTSFDEQFF
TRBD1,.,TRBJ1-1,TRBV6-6,TGTGCCAGCAGTTTCTCGACAGGGGATAGGAACACTGAAGCTTTCTTT,CASSFSTGDRNTEAFF
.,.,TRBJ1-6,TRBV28,TGTGCCAGCAGTTCCCCCATATCACCCCTCCACTTT,CASSSPISPLHF
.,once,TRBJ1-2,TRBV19,TGTGCCAGTAGTATAGCCGGTGCAGGGTACTATGGCTACACCTTC,CASSIAGAGYYGYTF
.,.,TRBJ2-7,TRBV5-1,TGCGCCAGCAGCTTGACAGGACTAAACAACTACGAGCAGTACTTC,CASSLTGLNNYEQYF
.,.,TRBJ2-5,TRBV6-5,TGTGCCAGCAGTACGCTACCTGGGCCCCCTGGGACCCAGTACTTC,CASSTLPGPPGTQYF
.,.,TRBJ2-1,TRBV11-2,TGTGCCAGCACCGACCAGGGGCATTCCTACAATGAGCAGTTCTTC,CASTDQGHSYNEQFF
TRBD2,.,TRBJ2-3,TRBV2,TGTGCCAGCAGTGCCCCTGGACTAGCGGGAGACACAGATACGCAGTATTTT,CASSAPGLAGDTDTQYF
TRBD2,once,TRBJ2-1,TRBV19,TGTGCCAGTAGTATAGGAAGCGGGGCGGATGAGCAGTTCTTC,CASSIGSGADEQFF
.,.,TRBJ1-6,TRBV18,TGTGCCAGCTCACCTACTGCTATCGGTTCACCCCTCCACTTT,CASSPTAIGSPLHF
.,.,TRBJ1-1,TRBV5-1,TGCGCCAGCAGCTTGGACTCCCTTCGTGGCACTGAAGCTTTCTTT,CASSLDSLRGTEAFF
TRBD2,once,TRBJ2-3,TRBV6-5,TGTGCCAGCAGTTACCTAGCGGGAGGCCACACAGATACGCAGTATTTT,CASSYLAGGHTDTQYF
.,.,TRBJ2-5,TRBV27,TGTGCCAGCAGTTCTAGGAGGGGAGCACAAGAGACCCAGTACTTC,CASSSRRGAQETQYF
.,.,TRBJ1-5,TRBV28,TGTGCCAGCAGGCAGGGGTATCGCAATCAGCCCCAGCATTTT,CASRQGYRNQPQHF
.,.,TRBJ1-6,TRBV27,TGTGCCAGCAGCCAGGACAAAGACCCCTATAATTCACCCCTCCACTTT,CASSQDKDPYNSPLHF
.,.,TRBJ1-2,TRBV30,TGTGCCTGGAGTGTATCACAGGTAGTACAGGGCTACACCTTC,CAWSVSQVVQGYTF
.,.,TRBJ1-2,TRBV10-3,TGTGCCATCAGTGAGCGACAGGTTTATGGCTACACCTTC,CAISERQVYGYTF
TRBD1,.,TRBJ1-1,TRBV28,TGTGCCAGCAACCTACAGGGGGTGAACACTGAAGCTTTCTTT,CASNLQGVNTEAFF
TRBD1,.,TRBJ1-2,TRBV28,TGTGCCAGCAGCCTGACAGGGGTTTATGGCTACACCTTC,CASSLTGVYGYTF
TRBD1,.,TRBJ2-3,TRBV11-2,TGTGCCAGCAGCTTAGATGGAAGGACAGGGAGCACAGATACGCAGTATTTT,CASSLDGRTGSTDTQYF
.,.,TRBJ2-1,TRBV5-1,TGCGCCAGCAGCTTGGAGGACAGACCTTACAATGAGCAGTTCTTC,CASSLEDRPYNEQFF
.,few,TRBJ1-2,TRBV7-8,TGTGCCAGCAGCTTTAGTCCACAAGCTCAGTATGGCTACACCTTC,CASSFSPQAQYGYTF
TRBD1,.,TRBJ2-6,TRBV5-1,TGCGCCAGCAGCTCTAACAGGGGGCTTTCGACTGGGGCCAACGTCCTGACTTTC,CASSSNRGLSTGANVLTF
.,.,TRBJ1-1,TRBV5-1,TGCGCCAGCAGCTCCCGAATAATCACCCTGAACACTGAAGCTTTCTTT,CASSSRIITLNTEAFF
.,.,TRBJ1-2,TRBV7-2,TGTGCCAGCAGCTTAGGTCAGGGAAACTATGGCTACACCTTC,CASSLGQGNYGYTF
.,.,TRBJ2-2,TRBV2,TGTGCCAGCTGGGACACAAACACCGGGGAGCTGTTTTTT,CASWDTNTGELFF
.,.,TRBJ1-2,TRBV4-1,TGCGCCAGCAGCCAAGTGGGCATTAACTATGGCTACACCTTC,CASSQVGINYGYTF
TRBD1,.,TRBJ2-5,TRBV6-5,TGTGCCAGCAGTTACGCCGGGACAGTTGTTCAAGAGACCCAGTACTTC,CASSYAGTVVQETQYF